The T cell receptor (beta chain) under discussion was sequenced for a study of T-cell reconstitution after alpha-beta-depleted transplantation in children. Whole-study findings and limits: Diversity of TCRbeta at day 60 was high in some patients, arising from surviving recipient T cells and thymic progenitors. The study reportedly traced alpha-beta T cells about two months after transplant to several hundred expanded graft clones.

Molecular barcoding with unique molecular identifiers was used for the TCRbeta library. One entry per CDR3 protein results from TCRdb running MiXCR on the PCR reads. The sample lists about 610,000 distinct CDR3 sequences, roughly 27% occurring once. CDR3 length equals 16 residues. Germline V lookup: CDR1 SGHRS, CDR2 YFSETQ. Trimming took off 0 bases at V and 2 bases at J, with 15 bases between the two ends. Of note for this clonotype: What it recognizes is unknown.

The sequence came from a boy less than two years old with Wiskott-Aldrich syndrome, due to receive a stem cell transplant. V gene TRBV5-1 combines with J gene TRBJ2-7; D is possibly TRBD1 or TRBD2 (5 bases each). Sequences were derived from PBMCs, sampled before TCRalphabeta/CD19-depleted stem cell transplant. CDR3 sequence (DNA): TGCGCCAGCAGCTTGGGGATGACAGCGGATGCCTACGAGCAGTACTTC. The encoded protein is CASSLGMTADAYEQYF.